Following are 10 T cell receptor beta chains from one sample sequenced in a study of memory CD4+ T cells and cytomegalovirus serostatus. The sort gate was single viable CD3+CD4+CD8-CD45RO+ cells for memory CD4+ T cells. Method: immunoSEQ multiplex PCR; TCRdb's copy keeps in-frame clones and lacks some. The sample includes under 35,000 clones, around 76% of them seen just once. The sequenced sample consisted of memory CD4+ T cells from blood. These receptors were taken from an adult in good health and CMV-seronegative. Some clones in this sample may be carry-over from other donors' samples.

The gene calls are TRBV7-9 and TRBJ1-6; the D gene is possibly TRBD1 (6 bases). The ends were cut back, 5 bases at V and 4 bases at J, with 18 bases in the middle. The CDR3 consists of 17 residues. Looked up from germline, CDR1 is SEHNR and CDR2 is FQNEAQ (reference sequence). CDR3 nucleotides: TGTGCCAGCAGCCCGACGGAATATCAGGGGTATAATTCACCCCTCCACTTT. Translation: CASSPTEYQGYNSPLHF.

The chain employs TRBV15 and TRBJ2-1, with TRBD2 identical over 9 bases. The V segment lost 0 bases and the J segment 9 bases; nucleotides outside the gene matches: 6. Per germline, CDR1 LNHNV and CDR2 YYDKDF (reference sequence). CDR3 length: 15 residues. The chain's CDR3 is CATSRESSGVFEQFF. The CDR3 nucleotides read TGTGCCACCAGCAGAGAGTCTAGCGGGGTGTTTGAGCAGTTCTTC. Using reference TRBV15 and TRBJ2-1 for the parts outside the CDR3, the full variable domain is DAMVIQNPRYQVTQFGKPVTLSCSQTLNHNVMYWYQQKSSQAPKLLFHYYDKDFNNEADTPDNFQSRRPNTSFCFLDIRSPGLGDTAMYLCATSRESSGVFEQFFGPGTRLTVL.

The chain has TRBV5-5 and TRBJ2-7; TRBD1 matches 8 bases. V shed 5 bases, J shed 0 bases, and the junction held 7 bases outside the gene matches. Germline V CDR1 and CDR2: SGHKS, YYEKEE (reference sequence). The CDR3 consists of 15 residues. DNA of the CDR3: TGTGCCAGCAGGGGGGGACAGGCAAGCTCCTACGAGCAGTACTTC. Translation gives CASRGGQASSYEQYF.

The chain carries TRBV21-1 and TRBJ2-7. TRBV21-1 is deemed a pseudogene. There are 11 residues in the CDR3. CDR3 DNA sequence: TGTGCCAGCAGCGAAGCCTACGAGCAGTACTTC. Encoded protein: CASSEAYEQYF.

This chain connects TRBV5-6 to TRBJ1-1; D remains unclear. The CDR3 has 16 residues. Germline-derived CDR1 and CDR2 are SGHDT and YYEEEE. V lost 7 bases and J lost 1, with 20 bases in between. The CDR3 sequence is CASSTTLGRSNTEAFF. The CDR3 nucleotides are TGTGCCAGCTCGACCACCTTAGGACGCTCGAACACTGAAGCTTTCTTT.

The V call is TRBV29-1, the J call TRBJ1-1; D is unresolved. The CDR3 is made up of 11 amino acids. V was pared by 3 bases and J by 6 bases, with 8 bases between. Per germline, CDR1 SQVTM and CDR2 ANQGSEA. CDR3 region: CSVEKGPEAFF. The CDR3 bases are TGCAGCGTTGAGAAGGGTCCTGAAGCTTTCTTT.

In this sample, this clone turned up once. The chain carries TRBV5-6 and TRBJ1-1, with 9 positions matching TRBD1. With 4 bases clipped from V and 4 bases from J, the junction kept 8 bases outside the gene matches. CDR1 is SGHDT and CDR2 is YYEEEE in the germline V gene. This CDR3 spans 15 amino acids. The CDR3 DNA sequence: TGTGCCAGCAGCCCAGGGACAGGGAGGGCCACTGAAGCTTTCTTT. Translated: CASSPGTGRATEAFF.

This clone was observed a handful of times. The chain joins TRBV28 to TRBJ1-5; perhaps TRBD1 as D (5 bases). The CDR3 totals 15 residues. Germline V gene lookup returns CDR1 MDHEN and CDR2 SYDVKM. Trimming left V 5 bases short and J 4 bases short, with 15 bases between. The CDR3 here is CASSPRVKGNQPQHF. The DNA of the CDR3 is TGTGCCAGCAGTCCCCGGGTGAAGGGGAATCAGCCCCAGCATTTT. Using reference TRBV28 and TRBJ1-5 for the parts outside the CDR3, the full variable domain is DVKVTQSSRYLVKRTGEKVFLECVQDMDHENMFWYRQDPGLGLRLIYFSYDVKMKEKGDIPEGYSVSREKKERFSLILESASTNQTSMYLCASSPRVKGNQPQHFGDGTRLSIL.

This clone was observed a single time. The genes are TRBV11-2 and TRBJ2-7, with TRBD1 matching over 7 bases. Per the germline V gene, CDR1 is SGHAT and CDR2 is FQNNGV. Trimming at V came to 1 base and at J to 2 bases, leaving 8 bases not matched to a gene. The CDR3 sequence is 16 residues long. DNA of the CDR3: TGTGCCAGCAGCTTAGCCGGGACAGCCTCTACCTACGAGCAGTACTTC. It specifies CASSLAGTASTYEQYF.

The CDR3 reads CASGEHTEAFF. In DNA form, the CDR3 reads TGTGCCAGCGGGGAGCACACTGAAGCTTTCTTT. V usage is TRBV7-2 and J usage is TRBJ1-1, with D hard to call. Germline CDR1 is SGHTA and CDR2 is FQGNSA. V was shortened by 8 bases and J by 3 bases, with 7 bases between the two germline ends. This CDR3 has 11 residues.